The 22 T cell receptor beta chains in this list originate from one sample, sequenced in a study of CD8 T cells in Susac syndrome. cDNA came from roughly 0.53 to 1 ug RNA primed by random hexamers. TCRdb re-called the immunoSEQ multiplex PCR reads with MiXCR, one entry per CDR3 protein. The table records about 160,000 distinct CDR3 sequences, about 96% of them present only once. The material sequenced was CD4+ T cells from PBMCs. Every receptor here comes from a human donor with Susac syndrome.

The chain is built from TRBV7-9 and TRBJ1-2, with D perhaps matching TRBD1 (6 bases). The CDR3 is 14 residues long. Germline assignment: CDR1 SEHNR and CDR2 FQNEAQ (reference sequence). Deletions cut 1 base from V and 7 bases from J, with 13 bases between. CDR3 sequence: CASSLGPTGTGYTF. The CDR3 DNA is TGTGCCAGCAGCTTAGGTCCGACAGGAACTGGCTACACCTTC.

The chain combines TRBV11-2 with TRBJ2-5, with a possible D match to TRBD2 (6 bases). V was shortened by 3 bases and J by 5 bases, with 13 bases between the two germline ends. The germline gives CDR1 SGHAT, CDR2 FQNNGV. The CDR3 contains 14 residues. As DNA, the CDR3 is TGTGCCAGCAGCTTTCAGGAGGGGTTGGAGACCCAGTACTTC. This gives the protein CASSFQEGLETQYF.

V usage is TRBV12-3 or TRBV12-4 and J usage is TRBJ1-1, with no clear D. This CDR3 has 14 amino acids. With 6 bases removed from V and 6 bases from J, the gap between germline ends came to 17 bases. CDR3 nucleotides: TGTGCCAGCAGCTCAGGCCCCAGAACGTCTGAAGCTTTCTTT. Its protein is CASSSGPRTSEAFF.

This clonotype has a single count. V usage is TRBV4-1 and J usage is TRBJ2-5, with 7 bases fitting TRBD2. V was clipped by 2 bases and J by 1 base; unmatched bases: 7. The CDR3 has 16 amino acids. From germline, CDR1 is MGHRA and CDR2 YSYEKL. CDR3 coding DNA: TGCGCCAGCAGCCAAACCTACCCTAGCGGCCAAGAGACCCAGTACTTC. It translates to CASSQTYPSGQETQYF.

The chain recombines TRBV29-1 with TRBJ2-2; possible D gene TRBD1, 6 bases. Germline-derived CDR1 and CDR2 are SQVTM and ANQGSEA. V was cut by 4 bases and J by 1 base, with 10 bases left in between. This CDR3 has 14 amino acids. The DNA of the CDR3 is TGCAGCGTTGCGGGACACTTGAACACCGGGGAGCTGTTTTTT. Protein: CSVAGHLNTGELFF.

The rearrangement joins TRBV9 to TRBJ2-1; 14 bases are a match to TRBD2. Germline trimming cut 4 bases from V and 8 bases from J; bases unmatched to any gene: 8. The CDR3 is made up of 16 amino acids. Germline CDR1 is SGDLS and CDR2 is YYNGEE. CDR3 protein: CASSPGTSGSLYEQFF. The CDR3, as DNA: TGTGCCAGCAGCCCCGGGACTAGCGGGAGTCTCTATGAGCAGTTCTTC.

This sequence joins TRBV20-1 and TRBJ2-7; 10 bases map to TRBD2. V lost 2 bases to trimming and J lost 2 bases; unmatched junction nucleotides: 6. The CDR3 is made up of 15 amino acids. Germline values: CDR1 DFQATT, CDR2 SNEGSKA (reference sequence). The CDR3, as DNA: TGCAGTGCTAGAAGTAGCGGGGGGACAGCCTACGAGCAGTACGTC. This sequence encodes CSARSSGGTAYEQYV.

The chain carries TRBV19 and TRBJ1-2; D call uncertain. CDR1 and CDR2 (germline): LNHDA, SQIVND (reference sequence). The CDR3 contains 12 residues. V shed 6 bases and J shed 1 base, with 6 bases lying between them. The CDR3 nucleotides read TGTGCCAGTAGGAACAGTAACTATGGCTACACCTTC. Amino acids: CASRNSNYGYTF.

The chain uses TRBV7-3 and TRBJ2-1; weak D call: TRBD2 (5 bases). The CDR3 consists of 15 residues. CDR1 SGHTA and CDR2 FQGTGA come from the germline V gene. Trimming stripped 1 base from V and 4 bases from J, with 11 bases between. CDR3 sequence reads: CASSLMPSSYNEQFF. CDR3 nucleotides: TGTGCCAGCAGCTTAATGCCTAGCTCTTACAATGAGCAGTTCTTC.

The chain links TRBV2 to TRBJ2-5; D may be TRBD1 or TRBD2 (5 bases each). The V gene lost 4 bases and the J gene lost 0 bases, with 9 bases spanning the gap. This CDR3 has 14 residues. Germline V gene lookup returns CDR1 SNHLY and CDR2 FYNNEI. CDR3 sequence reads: CASSGGTYQETQYF. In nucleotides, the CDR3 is TGTGCCAGCAGTGGTGGGACGTACCAAGAGACCCAGTACTTC. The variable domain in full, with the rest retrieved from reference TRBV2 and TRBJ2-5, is EPEVTQTPSHQVTQMGQEVILRCVPISNHLYFYWYRQILGQKVEFLVSFYNNEISEKSEIFDDQFSVERPDGSNFTLKIRSTKLEDSAMYFCASSGGTYQETQYFGPGTRLLVL.

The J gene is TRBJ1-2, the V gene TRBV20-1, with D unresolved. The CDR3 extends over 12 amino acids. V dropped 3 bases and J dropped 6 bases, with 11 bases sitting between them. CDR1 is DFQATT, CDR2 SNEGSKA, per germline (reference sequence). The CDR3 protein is CSASTVADGYTF. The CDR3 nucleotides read TGCAGTGCTAGTACGGTCGCGGATGGCTACACCTTC.

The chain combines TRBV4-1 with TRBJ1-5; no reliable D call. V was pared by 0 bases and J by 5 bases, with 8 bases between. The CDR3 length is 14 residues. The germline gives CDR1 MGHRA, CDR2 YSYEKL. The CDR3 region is CASSQDTSYQPQHF. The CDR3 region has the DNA TGCGCCAGCAGCCAAGATACGTCCTATCAGCCCCAGCATTTT.

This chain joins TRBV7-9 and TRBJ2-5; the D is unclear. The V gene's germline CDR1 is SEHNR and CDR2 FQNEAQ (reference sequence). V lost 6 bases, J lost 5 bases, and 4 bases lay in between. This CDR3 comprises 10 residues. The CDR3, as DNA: TGTGCCAGCAGTCCGGAGACCCAGTACTTC. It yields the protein CASSPETQYF.

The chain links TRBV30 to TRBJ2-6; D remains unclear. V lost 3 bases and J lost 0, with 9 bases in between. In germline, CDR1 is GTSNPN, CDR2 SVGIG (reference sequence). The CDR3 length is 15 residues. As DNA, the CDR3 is TGTGCCTGGAGCCCCCGAAACTCTGGGGCCAACGTCCTGACTTTC. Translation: CAWSPRNSGANVLTF.

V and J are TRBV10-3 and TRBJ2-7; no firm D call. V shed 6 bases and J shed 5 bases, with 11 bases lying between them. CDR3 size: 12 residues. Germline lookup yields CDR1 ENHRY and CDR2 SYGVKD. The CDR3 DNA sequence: TGTGCCATCAGCTTCCAAAGGCACGAGCAGTACTTC. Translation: CAISFQRHEQYF.

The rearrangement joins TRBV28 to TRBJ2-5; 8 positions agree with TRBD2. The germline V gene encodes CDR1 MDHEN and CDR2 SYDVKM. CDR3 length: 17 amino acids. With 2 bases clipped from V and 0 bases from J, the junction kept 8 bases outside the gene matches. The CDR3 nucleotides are TGTGCCAGCAGTTTAGTGCGGGGGGTTTCGAACCAAGAGACCCAGTACTTC. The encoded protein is CASSLVRGVSNQETQYF.

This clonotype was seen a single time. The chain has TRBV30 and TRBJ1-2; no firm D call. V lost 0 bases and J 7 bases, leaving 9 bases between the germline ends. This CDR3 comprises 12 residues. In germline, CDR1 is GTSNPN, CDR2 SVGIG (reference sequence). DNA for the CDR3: TGTGCCTGGAGTGTCACCGAGGTTGGCTACACCTTC. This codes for CAWSVTEVGYTF.

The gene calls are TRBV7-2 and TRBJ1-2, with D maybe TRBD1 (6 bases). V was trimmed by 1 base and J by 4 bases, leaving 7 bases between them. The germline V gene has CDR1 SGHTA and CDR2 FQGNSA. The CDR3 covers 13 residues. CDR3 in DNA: TGTGCCAGCAGCTTAGACAGGGCCTATGGCTACACCTTC. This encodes CASSLDRAYGYTF. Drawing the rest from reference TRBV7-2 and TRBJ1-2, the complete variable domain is GAGVSQSPSNKVTEKGKDVELRCDPISGHTALYWYRQSLGQGLEFLIYFQGNSAPDKSGLPSDRFSAERTGGSVSTLTIQRTQQEDSAVYLCASSLDRAYGYTFGSGTRLTVV.

The CDR3 loop is CASSPWTANGYTF. In nucleotides, the CDR3 is TGTGCCAGCAGCCCCTGGACGGCGAATGGCTACACCTTC. The rearrangement uses TRBV9 and TRBJ1-2; D is unclear. The V gene lost 4 bases and the J gene lost 6 bases, with 13 bases spanning the gap. This CDR3 contains 13 residues. Germline CDR1 is SGDLS and CDR2 is YYNGEE.

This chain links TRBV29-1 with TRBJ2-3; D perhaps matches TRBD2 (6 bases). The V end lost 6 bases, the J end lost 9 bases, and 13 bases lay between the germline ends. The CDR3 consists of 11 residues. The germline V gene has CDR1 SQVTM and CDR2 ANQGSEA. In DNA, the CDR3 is TGCAGCGTCCGGTCGGGGAGGACGCAGTATTTT. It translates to CSVRSGRTQYF.

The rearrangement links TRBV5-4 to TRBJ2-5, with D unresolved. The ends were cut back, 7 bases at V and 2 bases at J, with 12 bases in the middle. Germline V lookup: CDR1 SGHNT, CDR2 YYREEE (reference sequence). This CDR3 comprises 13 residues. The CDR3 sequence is CASGDGQQETQYF. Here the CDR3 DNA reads TGTGCCAGCGGAGACGGTCAACAAGAGACCCAGTACTTC. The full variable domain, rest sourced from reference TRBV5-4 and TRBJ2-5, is ETGVTQSPTHLIKTRGQQVTLRCSSQSGHNTVSWYQQALGQGPQFIFQYYREEENGRGNFPPRFSGLQFPNYSSELNVNALELDDSALYLCASGDGQQETQYFGPGTRLLVL.

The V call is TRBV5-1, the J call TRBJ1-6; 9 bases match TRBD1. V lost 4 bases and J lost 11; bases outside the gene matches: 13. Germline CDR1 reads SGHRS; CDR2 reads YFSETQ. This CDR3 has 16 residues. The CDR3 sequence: CASSNQPDRGLTPLHF. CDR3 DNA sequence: TGCGCCAGCAGCAACCAACCGGACAGGGGTTTGACACCCCTCCACTTT.